This T cell receptor beta chain derives from a study of blood T cell repertoires in COVID-19. Participants came from about 24 US areas, aged about 18 to 89 years. With V trimmed by 2 bases and J by 3 bases, 5 bases remained unmatched. The CDR3 has 15 residues. Germline CDR1 and CDR2: SGHTA and FQGTGA. Profiled with immunoSEQ multiplex PCR; TCRdb holds only in-frame clones, not every one. The profile shows 250,000 or so clones, approximately 85% of them singletons. The rearrangement uses TRBV7-3 and TRBJ2-7; 9 nucleotides match TRBD1. The sample was PBMCs or T cells enriched from blood (not recorded which). This receptor was obtained from a woman in her fifties or sixties who had recovered from COVID-19. The CDR3 coding sequence is TGTGCCAGCAGCTTAGAGGGGACAGGGCTCTACGAGCAGTACTTC. Translating it yields CASSLEGTGLYEQYF.